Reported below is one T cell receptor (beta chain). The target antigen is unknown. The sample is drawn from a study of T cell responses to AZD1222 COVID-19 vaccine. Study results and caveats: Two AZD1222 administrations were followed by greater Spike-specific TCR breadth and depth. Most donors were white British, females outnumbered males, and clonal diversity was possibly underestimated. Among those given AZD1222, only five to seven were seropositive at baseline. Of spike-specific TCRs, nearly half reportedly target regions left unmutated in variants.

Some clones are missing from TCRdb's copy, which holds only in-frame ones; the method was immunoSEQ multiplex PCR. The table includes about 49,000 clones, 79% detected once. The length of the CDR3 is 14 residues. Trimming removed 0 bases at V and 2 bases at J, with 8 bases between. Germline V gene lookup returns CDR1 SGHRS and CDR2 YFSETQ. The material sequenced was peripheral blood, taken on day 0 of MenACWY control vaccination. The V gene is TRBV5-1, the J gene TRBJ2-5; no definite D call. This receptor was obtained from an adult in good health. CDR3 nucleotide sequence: TGCGCCAGCAGCTTGGGGCAGGCACAAGAGACCCAGTACTTC. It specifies CASSLGQAQETQYF.